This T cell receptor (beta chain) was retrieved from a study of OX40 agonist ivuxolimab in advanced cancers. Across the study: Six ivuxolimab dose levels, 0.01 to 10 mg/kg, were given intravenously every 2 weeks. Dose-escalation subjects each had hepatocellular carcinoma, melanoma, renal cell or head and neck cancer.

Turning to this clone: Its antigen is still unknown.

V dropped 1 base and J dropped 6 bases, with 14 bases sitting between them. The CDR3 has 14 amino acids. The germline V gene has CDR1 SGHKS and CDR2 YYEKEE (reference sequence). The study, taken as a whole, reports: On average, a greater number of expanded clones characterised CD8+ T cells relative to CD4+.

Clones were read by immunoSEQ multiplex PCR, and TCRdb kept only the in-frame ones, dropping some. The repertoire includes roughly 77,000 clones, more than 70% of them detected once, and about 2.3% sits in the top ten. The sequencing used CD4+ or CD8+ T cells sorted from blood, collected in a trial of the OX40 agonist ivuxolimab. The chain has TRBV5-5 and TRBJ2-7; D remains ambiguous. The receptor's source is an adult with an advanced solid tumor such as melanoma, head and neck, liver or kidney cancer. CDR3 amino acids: CASSLRLATREQYF. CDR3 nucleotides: TGTGCCAGCAGCTTGAGGTTGGCAACTCGCGAGCAGTACTTC. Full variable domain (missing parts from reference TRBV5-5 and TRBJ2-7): DAGVTQSPTHLIKTRGQQVTLRCSPISGHKSVSWYQQVLGQGPQFIFQYYEKEERGRGNFPDRFSARQFPNYSSELNVNALLLGDSALYLCASSLRLATREQYFGPGTRLTVT.